This T cell receptor beta chain was retrieved from a study of blood T cell repertoires in COVID-19. About the research overall: The United States, Italy and Spain provided the acute and convalescent COVID-19 samples. The cDNA or gDNA used as material had been derived from T cells, B-cell-depleted T cells, or PBMCs.

CDR1 and CDR2 (germline): LNHDA, SQIVND (reference sequence). The V and J ends lost 6 bases and 7 bases, in that order; junction bases with no gene match: 14. CDR3 length: 16 amino acids. Authors' analysis steps: Amplification with reference gene primers provided the estimates of nucleated cell counts. TCRdb's copy holds only in-frame clones and misses some; the assay was immunoSEQ multiplex PCR. The V and J calls and clone size are taken from that table; D and trimming were inferred from the DNA. The sample contains about 160,000 clones, over 75% of which appear only once. The rearrangement joins TRBV19 to TRBJ2-2; 7 bases match TRBD2. Material: peripheral blood. The TCR sequence derives from a man aged 65 to 79 with acute or convalescent COVID-19. The CDR3 sequence: CASSGGTREQGGELFF. CDR3 sequence (DNA): TGTGCCAGTAGCGGGGGGACGCGGGAGCAAGGCGGGGAGCTGTTTTTT. Combining the CDR3 with reference TRBV19 and TRBJ2-2 gives the whole variable domain DGGITQSPKYLFRKEGQNVTLSCEQNLNHDAMYWYRQDPGQGLRLIYYSQIVNDFQKGDIAEGYSVSREKKESFPLTVTSAQKNPTAFYLCASSGGTREQGGELFFGEGSRLTVL.